This T cell receptor beta chain derives from a study of tumor and adjacent non-tumor tissue in lung cancer. Study information: There were about twelve adenocarcinoma, a couple of squamous cell carcinoma and 1 small cell lung cancer cases.

CDR3 length: 14 amino acids. Trimming pared 0 bases from V and 6 bases from J, leaving 11 bases between. CDR1 ENHRY and CDR2 SYGVKD come from the germline V gene. A modified ARM-PCR protocol with three rounds of nested PCR amplified TCRbeta. TCRdb reprocessed the multiplex PCR reads via MiXCR and lists one record per CDR3 protein. The sample records 90,000 to 110,000 distinct CDR3 sequences, over 55% being singletons. RNA was extracted from bulk tissue without any cell sorting. The normal lung tissue was taken more than 3 cm from the tumor edge. The rearrangement joins TRBV10-3 to TRBJ1-1; tentatively, D is TRBD1 (5 bases). The clonotype was recovered from a man aged 60 to 75 with non-small cell lung cancer. The sequencing input was distant non-tumor lung tissue. This CDR3 reads CAISESVTAAEAFF. The CDR3 DNA sequence: TGTGCCATCAGTGAGTCGGTGACAGCTGCTGAAGCTTTCTTT.